This is a list of T cell receptor beta chains from one sample in a study of tumor-infiltrating lymphocytes in primary liver carcinoma. A single record per CDR3 protein comes from TCRdb applying MiXCR to the multiplex PCR reads. This sample yields 85,000 to 100,000 distinct CDR3 sequences, of which just over 65% are seen a single time; around 30% belongs to the top ten. Sequencing used tumor-adjacent normal liver tissue. The origin of the receptors is a man in his forties or fifties with primary liver carcinoma and hepatitis B virus infection. The CDR3 runs from the conserved cysteine through the conserved F or W. D genes are given only for firm matches. The listing skips clone size in some rows; elsewhere it reads once, few, many or a size class.

v_call: TRBV13; clone_size: -; j_call: TRBJ2-1; d_call: -; cdr3_nt: TGTGCCAGCAGCCCAACAACAGCGGGTTATAATGAGCAGTTCTTC; cdr3_aa: CASSPTTAGYNEQFF
v_call: TRBV11-1; clone_size: -; j_call: TRBJ2-5; d_call: -; cdr3_nt: TGTGGCAGCAGCCCGCCCCCGAAGGTCAGGAAGGACTTCCAAGAGACCCGGTACTTC; cdr3_aa: CGSSPPPKVRKDFQETRYF
v_call: TRBV10-3; clone_size: many; j_call: TRBJ1-3; d_call: -; cdr3_nt: TGTGCCATCAGTGACGCCGTGATTACTGGAAACACCATATATTTT; cdr3_aa: CAISDAVITGNTIYF
v_call: TRBV5-1; clone_size: few; j_call: TRBJ2-1; d_call: -; cdr3_nt: TGCGCCAGCAGCGACGAGGGTTTCAATGAGCAGTTCTTC; cdr3_aa: CASSDEGFNEQFF
v_call: TRBV4-1; clone_size: -; j_call: TRBJ2-1; d_call: -; cdr3_nt: TGCGCCACCAGCCAGGAGGGGTCTTACAATGAGCAGTTCTTC; cdr3_aa: CATSQEGSYNEQFF
v_call: TRBV6-1; clone_size: many; j_call: TRBJ2-7; d_call: -; cdr3_nt: TGTGCCAGCAGTGAACTGGGCCAAACCTACGAGCAGTACTTC; cdr3_aa: CASSELGQTYEQYF
v_call: TRBV28; clone_size: -; j_call: TRBJ2-1; d_call: TRBD2; cdr3_nt: TGTGCCAGCAGTCCAGCGGGAGCCGGAAGCGATGATCAGTTCTTC; cdr3_aa: CASSPAGAGSDDQFF
v_call: TRBV12-3/TRBV12-4; clone_size: few; j_call: TRBJ2-5; d_call: -; cdr3_nt: TGTGCCAGCAGTTTGATGGTTCAAGAGACCCAGTACTTC; cdr3_aa: CASSLMVQETQYF
v_call: TRBV6-6; clone_size: few; j_call: TRBJ2-7; d_call: -; cdr3_nt: TGTGCAAGCAGTCCCCGAGAGTCCCCCGGGCAGTACTTC; cdr3_aa: CASSPRESPGQYF
v_call: TRBV28; clone_size: once; j_call: TRBJ2-7; d_call: -; cdr3_nt: TGTGCCAGCAGTTTACCGACGACAGTGGGGGACGAGCAGTACTTC; cdr3_aa: CASSLPTTVGDEQYF
v_call: TRBV6-5; clone_size: -; j_call: TRBJ2-1; d_call: TRBD2; cdr3_nt: TGTGCCAGCAACTCAGGGACTACCGGGAGAAATAAGCAGTTCTTC; cdr3_aa: CASNSGTTGRNKQFF
v_call: TRBV11-2; clone_size: once; j_call: TRBJ2-1; d_call: TRBD2; cdr3_nt: TGTGCCGGCAGTTTAGTCGGACTAGGGGTCGATGAGCAGTTCTTC; cdr3_aa: CAGSLVGLGVDEQFF
v_call: TRBV25-1; clone_size: few; j_call: TRBJ1-6; d_call: -; cdr3_nt: TGTGCCAGCAGTGGCCACCTAAGCTCCTATAATTCACCCCTCCACTTT; cdr3_aa: CASSGHLSSYNSPLHF
v_call: TRBV14; clone_size: many; j_call: TRBJ2-7; d_call: -; cdr3_nt: TGTGCCAGCAGGAAACAGGGATCCTACGAGCAGTACTTC; cdr3_aa: CASRKQGSYEQYF
v_call: TRBV29-1; clone_size: -; j_call: TRBJ2-3; d_call: -; cdr3_nt: TGCAGCGTTGGACCTCACGGGACCCAAGACACGGATACGCAGTATTTT; cdr3_aa: CSVGPHGTQDTDTQYF
v_call: TRBV15; clone_size: -; j_call: TRBJ2-2; d_call: -; cdr3_nt: TGTGCTACCAGCAGAGAAAGGATGGCCGGGGAGCTGTTTTTT; cdr3_aa: CATSRERMAGELFF
v_call: TRBV11-2; clone_size: many; j_call: TRBJ2-6; d_call: TRBD2; cdr3_nt: TGTGCCAGCAGCTCCGGACTAGCGGGTTTCTTCTCTGGGGCCAACGTCCTGACTTTC; cdr3_aa: CASSSGLAGFFSGANVLTF
v_call: TRBV28; clone_size: -; j_call: TRBJ1-6; d_call: TRBD1; cdr3_nt: TGTGCCAGCAGCTCAGGGGGCCAAGGAAATTCACCCCTCCACTTT; cdr3_aa: CASSSGGQGNSPLHF
v_call: TRBV6-5; clone_size: -; j_call: TRBJ2-7; d_call: -; cdr3_nt: TGTGCCGGCAGTTCCCCTTCGGGAGCTTACGAGCAGTACTTC; cdr3_aa: CAGSSPSGAYEQYF
v_call: TRBV6-5; clone_size: many; j_call: TRBJ2-1; d_call: -; cdr3_nt: TGTGCCAGTTCTCGTGTAATCGCAGGGTTTCGGGATGAGCAGTTCTTC; cdr3_aa: CASSRVIAGFRDEQFF
v_call: TRBV12-3/TRBV12-4; clone_size: -; j_call: TRBJ2-1; d_call: TRBD1; cdr3_nt: TGTGCCAGCAGTTTAGCCGGGACAGGGGGCCACGAGCAGCTCTTC; cdr3_aa: CASSLAGTGGHEQLF
v_call: TRBV5-1; clone_size: few; j_call: TRBJ2-1; d_call: TRBD2; cdr3_nt: TGCGCCAGCAGCGGGGGGGGAGGGAGCGGGACCTACAATGAGCAGTTCTTC; cdr3_aa: CASSGGGGSGTYNEQFF
v_call: TRBV6-6; clone_size: -; j_call: TRBJ2-7; d_call: -; cdr3_nt: TGTGCCAGTAGTCTTAACGGCCCGGGGGAGAAGCAGTACTTC; cdr3_aa: CASSLNGPGEKQYF
v_call: TRBV5-4; clone_size: many; j_call: TRBJ1-1; d_call: -; cdr3_nt: TGTGCCAGCAGCCAGGAGAACACTGAAGCTTTCTTT; cdr3_aa: CASSQENTEAFF
v_call: TRBV20-1; clone_size: few; j_call: TRBJ2-4; d_call: TRBD2; cdr3_nt: TGCAGTGCTAGAGATGCACGGGAGGCCCAAAACATTCAGTACTTC; cdr3_aa: CSARDAREAQNIQYF
v_call: TRBV29-1; clone_size: -; j_call: TRBJ2-1; d_call: -; cdr3_nt: TGCAGCGTTGGGTTGTGCCCAAATGAGCAGTTCTTC; cdr3_aa: CSVGLCPNEQFF
v_call: TRBV11-2; clone_size: -; j_call: TRBJ2-2; d_call: -; cdr3_nt: TGTGCCATCAGCTCCGCGAGGGGCAAAGCCGGGGAGCTGTTTTTT; cdr3_aa: CAISSARGKAGELFF
v_call: TRBV12-3/TRBV12-4; clone_size: -; j_call: TRBJ1-5; d_call: -; cdr3_nt: TGTGCCAGCAGTTCTGGGCAGGGCGAGGGGCTCCAGCATTTT; cdr3_aa: CASSSGQGEGLQHF
v_call: TRBV11-2; clone_size: -; j_call: TRBJ2-3; d_call: -; cdr3_nt: TGCGTCAGCAGCCCGCCGGGGGGCAGGGGCACAGATATGCAGTATTTT; cdr3_aa: CVSSPPGGRGTDMQYF
v_call: TRBV28; clone_size: -; j_call: TRBJ1-5; d_call: -; cdr3_nt: TGTGCCAGCAGTCCCTCCGCCGGGTCAGCCGCGAATCAGCCCCAGCATTTT; cdr3_aa: CASSPSAGSAANQPQHF
v_call: TRBV6-1; clone_size: many; j_call: TRBJ2-7; d_call: -; cdr3_nt: TGTGCCAGCAGTGAAATTCCGCCTCACGAGCAGTACTTC; cdr3_aa: CASSEIPPHEQYF
v_call: TRBV30; clone_size: medium-sized; j_call: TRBJ2-7; d_call: TRBD1; cdr3_nt: TGTGCCTGGAGTTTTGGGACAGGGGGCTCCTACGAGCAGTACTTC; cdr3_aa: CAWSFGTGGSYEQYF
v_call: TRBV12-3/TRBV12-4; clone_size: many; j_call: TRBJ1-5; d_call: -; cdr3_nt: TGTGCCAGCAGTTTAGCAACCTCAGATCAGCCCCAGCATTTT; cdr3_aa: CASSLATSDQPQHF
v_call: TRBV10-1; clone_size: -; j_call: TRBJ2-1; d_call: TRBD2; cdr3_nt: TGCGCCAGCAGTACCGTGACTAGCGGAGCGTACAATGAGCAGTTCTTC; cdr3_aa: CASSTVTSGAYNEQFF
v_call: TRBV28; clone_size: many; j_call: TRBJ1-2; d_call: TRBD1; cdr3_nt: TGTGCCAGCAATACCGGGACAGGGATCTATGGCTACACCTTC; cdr3_aa: CASNTGTGIYGYTF
v_call: TRBV5-6; clone_size: once; j_call: TRBJ2-3; d_call: -; cdr3_nt: TGTGCCAGCAGCTTGGGACCGGCGATTAGAACAGATACGCAGTATTTT; cdr3_aa: CASSLGPAIRTDTQYF
v_call: TRBV7-3; clone_size: -; j_call: TRBJ2-6; d_call: TRBD1; cdr3_nt: TGTGCCAGCAGCCAGGGGGACGGGGCCAACGTCCTGACTTTC; cdr3_aa: CASSQGDGANVLTF
v_call: TRBV6-5; clone_size: -; j_call: TRBJ2-6; d_call: -; cdr3_nt: TGTGCCAGCAGCCGATGGAGTAGCTCTGTGGCCAACGTCCTGACCTTC; cdr3_aa: CASSRWSSSVANVLTF
v_call: TRBV19; clone_size: -; j_call: TRBJ1-1; d_call: -; cdr3_nt: TGTGCCAGTAGACGGTCCGGCACTGAAGCTTTCTTT; cdr3_aa: CASRRSGTEAFF
v_call: TRBV15; clone_size: -; j_call: TRBJ2-7; d_call: -; cdr3_nt: TGTGCCACCAGCCCCACAGGGACCTACGAGCAGTACTTC; cdr3_aa: CATSPTGTYEQYF
v_call: TRBV12-3/TRBV12-4; clone_size: -; j_call: TRBJ2-7; d_call: -; cdr3_nt: TGTGCCAGTAACTCCGACCGGGGTGCCTACGAGCAGTACTTC; cdr3_aa: CASNSDRGAYEQYF
v_call: TRBV5-1; clone_size: few; j_call: TRBJ1-2; d_call: -; cdr3_nt: TGCGCCAGCAGCTTGGCCCCAGGCAGCTATGGCTACACCTTC; cdr3_aa: CASSLAPGSYGYTF
v_call: TRBV29-1; clone_size: once; j_call: TRBJ2-2; d_call: -; cdr3_nt: TGCAGCGCCCCCTCTGGGGTGACCATCGGGAAGCTGCTTTTT; cdr3_aa: CSAPSGVTIGKLLF
v_call: TRBV29-1; clone_size: once; j_call: TRBJ2-7; d_call: -; cdr3_nt: TGCAGGGTTGAAACCCCTTTCAACGAGCACTACTTC; cdr3_aa: CRVETPFNEHYF
v_call: TRBV29-1; clone_size: many; j_call: TRBJ1-5; d_call: -; cdr3_nt: TGCAGCGTTGCAGACAGCCTTAATCAGCCCCAGCATTTT; cdr3_aa: CSVADSLNQPQHF
v_call: TRBV6-1; clone_size: -; j_call: TRBJ2-3; d_call: -; cdr3_nt: TGTGCCAACACACAAGCCGTGCGCACAGATACGCTGTATTTT; cdr3_aa: CANTQAVRTDTLYF